The T cell receptor beta chain described here comes from a study of vaccination and CD4 T cells after COVID-19. Turning to the study itself: The cells were exposed to overlapping spike peptides originating from SARS-CoV-2, HCoV-NL63, HCoV-OC43 and HCoV-229E for stimulation. In the control cultures, a CEFX pool, an HIV-1 Nef pool, or no peptide was supplied.

Stated treatment: roughly 11-day PBMC culture with coronavirus spike peptide pools or control peptides (ViraFEST assay). Overall study results and limits: Convalescent patients had 304 of 307 vaccine-specific clones showing spike mono-reactivity.

The Oncomine TCR Beta short-read assay was applied to DNA of cultured CD4+ T cells. TCRdb itself ran the PCR reads through MiXCR, one entry per CDR3 protein. This table holds 12,000 or so distinct CDR3 sequences, 44% found once. Trimming pared 0 bases from V and 5 bases from J, leaving 16 bases between. The CDR3 spans 16 residues. Germline lookup yields CDR1 MNHNS and CDR2 SASEGT. Points on this clonotype: Its cognate antigen is unknown.

The source material was CD4+ T cells from blood, cultured in vitro. The rearrangement uses TRBV6-1 and TRBJ1-2, with D perhaps TRBD1 (5 bases). The receptor comes from a human donor who had recovered from COVID-19. This CDR3 is CASSEATGTALYGYTF. CDR3 DNA sequence: TGTGCCAGCAGTGAAGCAACGGGGACGGCCTTATATGGCTACACCTTC.